These T cell receptor beta chains were read from a single sample in a study of blood T cell repertoires in COVID-19. Sequenced by immunoSEQ multiplex PCR; TCRdb stores in-frame clones only, minus some. Among about 270,000 clones listed, 80% to 90% were seen once. Sequenced material: peripheral blood. These receptors originate from a woman aged 30 to 39 with COVID-19, enrolled during active disease. Each CDR3 is given with its conserved first and last residue. The order of the fields is D gene, V gene, J gene, clone size, CDR3 length, CDR3 DNA, CDR3 protein. D genes are given only for firm matches. Not every row has a clone size; where given, it reads once, few, many or a size class.

-,TRBV30,TRBJ2-3,-,14,TGTGCCTGGAGTCCCCAGACTACCACAGATACGCAGTATTTT,CAWSPQTTTDTQYF
TRBD2,TRBV2,TRBJ2-7,-,13,TGTGCCAGCAGTGAAGCGCGGGGGGGCGAGCAGTACTTC,CASSEARGGEQYF
-,TRBV5-5,TRBJ2-7,-,14,TGTGCCAGCAGCTTGTCGGCAGGGCCTAACGAGCAGTACTTC,CASSLSAGPNEQYF
TRBD2,TRBV23-1,TRBJ2-1,-,17,TGCGCCAGCAGTCACCCCGGGGAGCGGGGGGGCTGTAATGAGCAGTTCTTC,CASSHPGERGGCNEQFF
TRBD1,TRBV18,TRBJ1-3,-,18,TGTGCCAGCTCACCCAACCTGGGACAGGCTACCTCTGGAAACACCATATATTTT,CASSPNLGQATSGNTIYF
TRBD1,TRBV12-3/TRBV12-4,TRBJ1-2,-,13,TGTGCCAGCAGTAGGGACAGAGGATATGGCTACACCTTC,CASSRDRGYGYTF
TRBD1,TRBV5-6,TRBJ1-2,-,16,TGTGCCAGCAGCTTGGCCGGGGACAGCCTTAACTATGGCTACACCTTC,CASSLAGDSLNYGYTF
TRBD2,TRBV10-3,TRBJ2-1,-,19,TGTGCCATCAGTGGAATCGACGCCGGGCGGGGGAGCTCCTACAATGAGCAGTTCTTC,CAISGIDAGRGSSYNEQFF
-,TRBV19,TRBJ2-1,-,14,TGTGCCAGTAGCAGGGTCCCAGGGCTGTATGAGCAGTTCTTC,CASSRVPGLYEQFF
-,TRBV23-1,TRBJ2-3,-,15,TGCGCCAGCAGTCTTTGGGCCACTTCCACAGATACGCAGTATTTT,CASSLWATSTDTQYF
TRBD1,TRBV27,TRBJ2-5,once,15,TGTGCCAGCAGTTTAAACCGGGACAGTCAAGAGACCCAGTACTTC,CASSLNRDSQETQYF
TRBD1,TRBV15,TRBJ2-7,once,15,TGTGCCACCAGCAGAGGCCCGACAGGGATAAACGAGCAGTACTTC,CATSRGPTGINEQYF
-,TRBV12-3/TRBV12-4,TRBJ2-1,-,12,TGTGCCAGCAGCTCCTATAGCCATGAGCAGTTCTTC,CASSSYSHEQFF
-,TRBV2,TRBJ1-2,-,13,TGTGCCAGCACCACCAGGGCAGTCTATGGCTACACCTTC,CASTTRAVYGYTF
-,TRBV2,TRBJ2-3,few,16,TGTGCCAGCAAGCTCCTAGGTCGAACTAGCACAGATACGCAGTATTTT,CASKLLGRTSTDTQYF
-,TRBV11-2,TRBJ1-3,once,15,TGTGCCAGCAGCTTCAGGGGACCCTCTGGAAACACCATATATTTT,CASSFRGPSGNTIYF
TRBD1,TRBV5-1,TRBJ2-5,few,18,TGCGCCAGCAGCTTCCAGCCCCCCGGGACAGGGTACCAAGAGACCCAGTACTTC,CASSFQPPGTGYQETQYF
TRBD2,TRBV2,TRBJ2-2,-,15,TGTGCCAGCAGTGGGGGACTAGCGGACTCCGGGGAGCTGTTTTTT,CASSGGLADSGELFF